These 4 T cell receptor beta chains were sequenced from one sample in a study of shared clonotypes between healthy human individuals (dated by TCRdb to 2020 to 2021). CD8 naive samples consisted of CD45RO-negative cells that were positively selected for CCR7, yielding a CD45RA+CCR7+ population without TemRA cells. Libraries came from the immunoSEQ multiplex PCR assay. TCRdb's version of the immuneACCESS table is confined to in-frame rearrangements and falls short of the full clone set. An unresolved V gene accounts for under half of the shortfall where checked; the remainder is of unknown origin. The sample table holds almost 700,000 clones, of which under 95% were seen once. Roughly 22% of the sample is held by the ten biggest clonotypes. The sequencing input was naive CD8+ T cells sorted from blood. Sample cell subset or site, as interpreted from the label and publication: CD45RA+CCR7+. The receptor set was obtained from a man younger than 45 in good health.

The chain joins TRBV7-9 to TRBJ1-2; 7 bases are shared with TRBD1. CDR1 and CDR2 (germline): SEHNR, FQNEAQ (reference sequence). V shed 5 bases and J 8 bases; nucleotides not matched to a gene: 14. There are 15 residues in the CDR3. CDR3 loop: CASSHVGTAERGYTF. In DNA form, the CDR3 reads TGTGCCAGCAGCCACGTAGGGACAGCAGAAAGGGGCTACACCTTC. Drawing the rest from reference TRBV7-9 and TRBJ1-2, the complete variable domain is DTGVSQNPRHKITKRGQNVTFRCDPISEHNRLYWYRQTLGQGPEFLTYFQNEAQLEKSRLLSDRFSAERPKGSFSTLEIQRTEQGDSAMYLCASSHVGTAERGYTFGSGTRLTVV.

J is TRBJ2-3 and V is TRBV11-2, with TRBD2 identical over 14 bases. CDR3 length: 18 residues. V shed 4 bases, J shed 4 bases, and the junction held 10 bases outside the gene matches. CDR1 SGHAT and CDR2 FQNNGV come from the germline V gene. The CDR3 loop reads CASSSPRGTSGRPDTQYF. CDR3 sequence (DNA): TGTGCCAGCAGCTCACCTCGTGGGACTAGCGGGAGACCAGATACGCAGTATTTT.

The V and J genes are TRBV6-1 and TRBJ2-1, with D uncertain. V was cut by 6 bases and J by 8 bases, with 11 bases left in between. Germline loops: CDR1 MNHNS, CDR2 SASEGT. The CDR3 consists of 12 residues. CDR3 nucleotide sequence: TGTGCCAGCAGCGGGTCCTCCTATGAGCAGTTCTTC. This codes for CASSGSSYEQFF.

This clone appeared once. The rearrangement uses TRBV5-4 and TRBJ1-4, with 9 positions matching TRBD1. Germline trimming cut 3 bases from V and 7 bases from J; bases unmatched to any gene: 13. Per germline, CDR1 SGHNT and CDR2 YYREEE (reference sequence). The CDR3 spans 17 residues. DNA for the CDR3: TGTGCCAGCAGCTCTGGGGGACAGGGTGTTTTTCGTGAAAAACTGTTTTTT. Protein product: CASSSGGQGVFREKLFF.